The clone carrying this TCR beta chain was counted only a few times. The CDR3 runs to 14 residues. V lost 1 base, J lost 0 bases, and 10 bases lay in between. Per the germline V gene, CDR1 is DFQATT and CDR2 is SNEGSKA (reference sequence). The data were obtained in a study of T cells in Graves' hyperthyroidism and ophthalmopathy. TCR beta CDR3 regions were amplified from RNA transcripts. TCR CDR3 underwent first-round RT-PCR with the HTBI primer set. TCRdb passed the multiplex PCR reads through MiXCR, listing each CDR3 protein once. The table shows approximately 400,000 distinct CDR3 sequences, with less than 15% occurring only once.

What was sequenced was blood. V is TRBV20-1 and J is TRBJ2-7, with a possible D match to TRBD1 (5 bases). This TCR was recovered from a man aged 30 to 45 with Graves' hyperthyroidism that later progressed to Graves' ophthalmopathy. This chain's CDR3 is CSARARQSSYEQYF. The DNA of the CDR3 is TGCAGTGCTAGAGCCCGACAGAGCTCCTACGAGCAGTACTTC.